This paragraph covers one TCR beta chain sequence. This record belongs to a study of blood T cell repertoires in COVID-19. Libraries were prepared by immunoSEQ multiplex PCR; TCRdb keeps only in-frame clonotypes and omits some of them. This table has roughly 140,000 clones, approximately 91% appearing once. Sequencing was done on a sample of peripheral blood. The source is a man aged 45-65 years with active or convalescent COVID-19.

The CDR3 reads CAGHVTGGHTEAFF. Here the CDR3 DNA reads TGTGCCGGGCACGTTACAGGGGGACACACTGAAGCTTTCTTT. V is TRBV6-5 and J is TRBJ1-1; 8 nucleotides line up with TRBD1. Trimming at V came to 11 bases and at J to 3 bases, leaving 11 bases not matched to a gene. Germline loops: CDR1 MNHEY, CDR2 SVGAGI. The length of the CDR3 is 14 residues.